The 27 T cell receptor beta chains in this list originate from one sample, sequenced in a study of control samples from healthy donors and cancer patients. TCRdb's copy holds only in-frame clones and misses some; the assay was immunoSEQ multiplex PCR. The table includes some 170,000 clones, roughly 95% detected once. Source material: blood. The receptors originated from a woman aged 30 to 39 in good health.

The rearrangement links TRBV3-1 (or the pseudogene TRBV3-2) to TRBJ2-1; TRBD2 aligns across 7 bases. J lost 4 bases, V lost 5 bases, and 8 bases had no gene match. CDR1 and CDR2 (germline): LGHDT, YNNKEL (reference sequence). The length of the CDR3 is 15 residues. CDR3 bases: TGTGCCAGCAGCGGTTCGGGGGGTTCATACAATGAGCAGTTCTTC. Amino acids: CASSGSGGSYNEQFF.

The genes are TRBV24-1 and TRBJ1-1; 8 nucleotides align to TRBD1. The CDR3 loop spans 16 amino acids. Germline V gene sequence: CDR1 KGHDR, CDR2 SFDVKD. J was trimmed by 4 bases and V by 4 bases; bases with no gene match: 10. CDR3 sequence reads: CATSDPPRQGRTEAFF. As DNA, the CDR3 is TGTGCCACCAGTGACCCCCCGCGACAGGGGCGCACTGAAGCTTTCTTT.

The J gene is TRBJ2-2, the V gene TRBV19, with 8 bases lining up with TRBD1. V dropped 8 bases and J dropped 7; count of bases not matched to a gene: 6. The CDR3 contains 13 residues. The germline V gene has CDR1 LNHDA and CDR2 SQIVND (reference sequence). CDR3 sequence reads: CASGRQGIGELFF. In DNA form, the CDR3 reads TGTGCCAGTGGGCGACAGGGGATCGGGGAGCTGTTTTTT. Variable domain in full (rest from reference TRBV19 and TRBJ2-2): DGGITQSPKYLFRKEGQNVTLSCEQNLNHDAMYWYRQDPGQGLRLIYYSQIVNDFQKGDIAEGYSVSREKKESFPLTVTSAQKNPTAFYLCASGRQGIGELFFGEGSRLTVL.

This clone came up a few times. The CDR3 protein is CASSDYRSSYNEQFF. The CDR3 DNA sequence: TGTGCCAGCAGTGACTACAGAAGCTCCTACAATGAGCAGTTCTTC. The chain carries TRBV2 and TRBJ2-1; D remains ambiguous. The CDR3 sequence is 15 residues long. The V gene lost 3 bases and the J gene lost 0 bases, with 9 bases spanning the gap. Per germline, CDR1 SNHLY and CDR2 FYNNEI.

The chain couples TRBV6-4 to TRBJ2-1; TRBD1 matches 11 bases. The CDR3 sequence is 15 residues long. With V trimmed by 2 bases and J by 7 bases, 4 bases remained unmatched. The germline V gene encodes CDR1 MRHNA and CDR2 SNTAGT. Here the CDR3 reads CASSDRGTGGNEQFF. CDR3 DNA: TGTGCCAGCAGTGACCGCGGGACAGGGGGTAATGAGCAGTTCTTC.

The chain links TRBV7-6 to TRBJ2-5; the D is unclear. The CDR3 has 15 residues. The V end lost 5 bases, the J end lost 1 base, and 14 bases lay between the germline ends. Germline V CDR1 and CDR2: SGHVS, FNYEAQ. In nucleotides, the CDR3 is TGTGCCAGCAGCCGTACGTTTCGTCTCCAAGAGACCCAGTACTTC. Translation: CASSRTFRLQETQYF.

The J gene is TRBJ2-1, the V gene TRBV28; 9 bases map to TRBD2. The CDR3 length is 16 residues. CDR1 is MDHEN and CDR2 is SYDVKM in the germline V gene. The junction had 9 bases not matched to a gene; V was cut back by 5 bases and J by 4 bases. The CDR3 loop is CASSPNSGSGYNEQFF. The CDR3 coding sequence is TGTGCCAGCAGTCCTAATAGCGGGAGCGGGTACAATGAGCAGTTCTTC.

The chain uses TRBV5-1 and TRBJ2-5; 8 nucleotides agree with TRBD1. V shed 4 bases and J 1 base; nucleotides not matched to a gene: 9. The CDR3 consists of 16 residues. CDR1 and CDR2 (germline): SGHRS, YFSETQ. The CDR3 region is CASSGRQGILQETQYF. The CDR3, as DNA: TGCGCCAGCAGCGGGAGACAGGGGATCCTCCAAGAGACCCAGTACTTC. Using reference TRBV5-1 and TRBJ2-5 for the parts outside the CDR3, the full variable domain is KAGVTQTPRYLIKTRGQQVTLSCSPISGHRSVSWYQQTPGQGLQFLFEYFSETQRNKGNFPGRFSGRQFSNSRSEMNVSTLELGDSALYLCASSGRQGILQETQYFGPGTRLLVL.

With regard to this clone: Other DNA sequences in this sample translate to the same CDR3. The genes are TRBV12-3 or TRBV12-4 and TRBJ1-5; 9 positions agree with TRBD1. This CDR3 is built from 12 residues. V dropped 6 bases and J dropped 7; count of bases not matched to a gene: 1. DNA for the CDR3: TGTGCCAGCAGGGGACAGGGACAGCCCCAGCATTTT. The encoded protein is CASRGQGQPQHF.

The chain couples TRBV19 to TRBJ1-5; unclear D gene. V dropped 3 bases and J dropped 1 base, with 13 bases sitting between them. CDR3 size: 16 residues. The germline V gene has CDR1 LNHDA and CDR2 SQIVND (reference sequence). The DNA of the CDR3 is TGTGCCAGTAGTATGGTCAACGGAGGGAGCAATCAGCCCCAGCATTTT. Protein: CASSMVNGGSNQPQHF.

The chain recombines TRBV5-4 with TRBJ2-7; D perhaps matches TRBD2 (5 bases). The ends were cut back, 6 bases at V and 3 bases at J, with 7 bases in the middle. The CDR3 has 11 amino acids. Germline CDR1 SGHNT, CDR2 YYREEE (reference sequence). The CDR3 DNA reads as TGTGCCAGCACCCGGGGCTACGAGCAGTACTTC. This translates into CASTRGYEQYF.

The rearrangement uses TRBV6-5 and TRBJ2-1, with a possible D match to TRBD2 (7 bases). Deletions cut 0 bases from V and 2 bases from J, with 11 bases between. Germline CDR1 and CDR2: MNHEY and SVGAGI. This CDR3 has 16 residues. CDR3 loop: CASSYSRRGPYNEQFF. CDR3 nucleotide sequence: TGTGCCAGCAGTTACTCGAGGCGGGGGCCCTACAATGAGCAGTTCTTC.

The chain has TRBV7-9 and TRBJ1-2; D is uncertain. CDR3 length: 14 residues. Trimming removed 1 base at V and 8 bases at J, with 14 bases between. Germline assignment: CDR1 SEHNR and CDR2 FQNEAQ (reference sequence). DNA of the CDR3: TGTGCCAGCAGCTTAGATTCGCCCTCGGAGGGCTACACCTTC. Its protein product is CASSLDSPSEGYTF.

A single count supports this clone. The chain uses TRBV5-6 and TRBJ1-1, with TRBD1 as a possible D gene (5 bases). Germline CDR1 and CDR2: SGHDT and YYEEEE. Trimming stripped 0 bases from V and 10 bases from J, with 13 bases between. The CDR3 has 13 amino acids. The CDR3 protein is CASSLERGFRAFF. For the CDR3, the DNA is TGTGCCAGCAGCTTGGAAAGGGGATTCCGAGCTTTCTTT.

The CDR3 sequence is CASSEGLAGEQFF. The CDR3 region has the DNA TGTGCCAGCAGCGAGGGACTAGCAGGTGAGCAGTTCTTC. The chain links TRBV5-4 to TRBJ2-1, with 9 bases identical to TRBD2. After removal of 4 bases from V and 9 bases from J, the junction contained 5 bases not matched to a gene. The CDR3 spans 13 residues. Germline-derived CDR1 and CDR2 are SGHNT and YYREEE (reference sequence).

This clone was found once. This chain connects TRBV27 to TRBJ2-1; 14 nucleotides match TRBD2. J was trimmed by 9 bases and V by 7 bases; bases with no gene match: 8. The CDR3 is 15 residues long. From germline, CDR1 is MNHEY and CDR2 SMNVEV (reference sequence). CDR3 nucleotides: TGTGCCAGCACTCGTCACGGACTAGCGGGAGGTGAGCAGTTCTTC. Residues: CASTRHGLAGGEQFF.

CDR3 residues: CASSEVGGGTPLHF. The CDR3 DNA is TGTGCCAGCAGTGAAGTGGGGGGGGGAACACCCCTCCACTTT. The V gene is TRBV6-1, the J gene TRBJ1-6, with D perhaps matching TRBD1 (5 bases). Deletions cut 1 base from V and 11 bases from J, with 12 bases between. The CDR3 is 14 residues long. Germline V gene data show CDR1 as MNHNS and CDR2 as SASEGT.

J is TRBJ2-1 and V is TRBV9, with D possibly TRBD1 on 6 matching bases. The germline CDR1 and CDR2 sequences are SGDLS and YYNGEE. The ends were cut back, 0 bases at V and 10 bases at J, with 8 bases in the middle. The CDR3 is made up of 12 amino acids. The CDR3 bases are TGTGCCAGCAGCGTAGGAGGACAGGAGCAGTTCTTC. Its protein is CASSVGGQEQFF.

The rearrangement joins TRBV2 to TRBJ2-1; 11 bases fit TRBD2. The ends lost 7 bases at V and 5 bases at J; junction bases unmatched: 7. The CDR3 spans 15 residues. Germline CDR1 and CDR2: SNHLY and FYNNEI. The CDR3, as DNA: TGTGCCAGCAACAGGCCTAGCGGGGGGCACAATGAGCAGTTCTTC. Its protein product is CASNRPSGGHNEQFF.

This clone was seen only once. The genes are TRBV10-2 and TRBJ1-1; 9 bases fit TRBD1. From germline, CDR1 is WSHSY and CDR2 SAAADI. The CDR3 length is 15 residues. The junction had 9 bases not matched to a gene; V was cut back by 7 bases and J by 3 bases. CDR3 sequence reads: CASKLTGGADTEAFF. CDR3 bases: TGCGCCAGCAAGCTAACAGGGGGCGCGGACACTGAAGCTTTCTTT.

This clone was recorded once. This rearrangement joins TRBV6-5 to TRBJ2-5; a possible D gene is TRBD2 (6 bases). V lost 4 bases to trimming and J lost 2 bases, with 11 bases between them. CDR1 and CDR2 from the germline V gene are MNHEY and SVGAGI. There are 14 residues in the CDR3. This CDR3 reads CASSSRGTQETQYF. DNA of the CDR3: TGTGCCAGCAGTTCCCGGGGGACTCAAGAGACCCAGTACTTC.

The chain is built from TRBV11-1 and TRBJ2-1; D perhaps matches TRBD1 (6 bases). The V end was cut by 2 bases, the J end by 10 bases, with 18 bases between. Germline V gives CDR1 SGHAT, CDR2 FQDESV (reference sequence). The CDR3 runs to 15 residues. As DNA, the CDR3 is TGTGCCAGCAGCTTACGTTTAAACAGGGCAGGCGAGCAGTTCTTC. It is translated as CASSLRLNRAGEQFF.

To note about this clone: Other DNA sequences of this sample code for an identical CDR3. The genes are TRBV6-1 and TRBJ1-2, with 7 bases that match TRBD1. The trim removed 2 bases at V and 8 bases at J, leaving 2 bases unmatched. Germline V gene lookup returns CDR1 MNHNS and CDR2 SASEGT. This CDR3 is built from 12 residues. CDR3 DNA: TGTGCCAGCAGTGAAACAGGGGAAGGCTACACCTTC. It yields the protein CASSETGEGYTF.

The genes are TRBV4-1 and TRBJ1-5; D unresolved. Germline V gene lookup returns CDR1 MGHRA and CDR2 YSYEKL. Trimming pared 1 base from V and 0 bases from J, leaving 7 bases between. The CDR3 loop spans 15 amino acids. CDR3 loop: CASSQGVNSNQPQHF. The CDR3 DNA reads TGCGCCAGCAGCCAAGGTGTGAATAGCAATCAGCCCCAGCATTTT.

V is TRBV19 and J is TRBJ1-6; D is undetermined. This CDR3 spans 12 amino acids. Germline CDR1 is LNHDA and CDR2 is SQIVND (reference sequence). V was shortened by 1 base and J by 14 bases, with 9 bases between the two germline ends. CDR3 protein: CASSIVAGTLHF. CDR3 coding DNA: TGTGCCAGTAGTATAGTCGCGGGAACCCTCCACTTT.

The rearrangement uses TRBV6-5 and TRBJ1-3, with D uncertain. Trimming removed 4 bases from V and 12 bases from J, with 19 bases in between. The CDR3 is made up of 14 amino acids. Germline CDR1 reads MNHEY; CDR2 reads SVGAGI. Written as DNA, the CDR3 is TGTGCCAGCAGTTTCCTTGCTGCACGGGAGAGCATATATTTT. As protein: CASSFLAARESIYF.

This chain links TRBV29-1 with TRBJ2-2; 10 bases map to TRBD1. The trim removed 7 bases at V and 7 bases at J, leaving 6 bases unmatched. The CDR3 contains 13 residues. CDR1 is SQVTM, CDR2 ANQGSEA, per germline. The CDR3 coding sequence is TGCAGCGCCAGACAGGGGGCGATCGGGGAGCTGTTTTTT. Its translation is CSARQGAIGELFF.